A single sample is the source of the 19 T cell receptor beta chains below, sequenced in a study of blood T cell repertoires in COVID-19. Measured with immunoSEQ multiplex PCR; TCRdb has only the in-frame clones, and not every one. The profile shows more than 200,000 clones, roughly 83% of them singletons. Sequencing was done on a sample of peripheral blood. The source is an older woman with active or convalescent COVID-19.

The chain combines TRBV7-9 with TRBJ2-3; 9 nucleotides match TRBD2. This CDR3 is 15 amino acids long. J gave up 4 bases and V 5 bases, and 7 bases lay outside the gene matches. Looked up from germline, CDR1 is SEHNR and CDR2 is FQNEAQ (reference sequence). The CDR3 sequence is CASSQPRTSADTQYF. The CDR3 DNA reads as TGTGCCAGCAGCCAACCGCGGACTAGCGCAGATACGCAGTATTTT.

The chain recombines TRBV5-1 with TRBJ1-5; no firm D call. Trimming took off 0 bases at V and 3 bases at J, with 10 bases between the two ends. Germline values: CDR1 SGHRS, CDR2 YFSETQ. CDR3 size: 15 residues. CDR3: CASSLAGVLNQPQHF. The CDR3 bases are TGCGCCAGCAGCTTGGCCGGGGTCCTCAATCAGCCCCAGCATTTT. The full variable domain, in which reference TRBV5-1 and TRBJ1-5 provide the parts outside the CDR3, is KAGVTQTPRYLIKTRGQQVTLSCSPISGHRSVSWYQQTPGQGLQFLFEYFSETQRNKGNFPGRFSGRQFSNSRSEMNVSTLELGDSALYLCASSLAGVLNQPQHFGDGTRLSIL.

The CDR3 nucleotides are TGCGCCAGCAGCCCCCAATACAATGAGCAGTTCTTC. Translating it yields CASSPQYNEQFF. This chain connects TRBV5-1 to TRBJ2-1; D is ambiguous. Germline lookup yields CDR1 SGHRS and CDR2 YFSETQ. Trimming took off 4 bases at V and 4 bases at J, with 6 bases between the two ends. The CDR3 extends over 12 amino acids.

J is TRBJ1-2 and V is TRBV18, with 9 bases fitting TRBD1. This CDR3 region has 13 residues. Germline CDR1 and CDR2: KGHSH and LQKENI. V dropped 4 bases and J dropped 6; count of bases not matched to a gene: 3. The CDR3 nucleotides read TGTGCCAGCTCACGGACAGGGGCTCATGGCTACACCTTC. Translation gives CASSRTGAHGYTF.

This clone has more than one count but fewer than ten. The CDR3 DNA is TGTGCCAGCAGTCTTACAGAGAGCTCCTACAATGAGCAGTTCTTC. It specifies CASSLTESSYNEQFF. This chain links TRBV6-5 with TRBJ2-1, with D unresolved. Per the germline V gene, CDR1 is MNHEY and CDR2 is SVGAGI. V was shortened by 5 bases and J by 0 bases, with 11 bases between the two germline ends. This CDR3 has 15 amino acids.

The rearrangement joins TRBV10-3 to TRBJ2-7; D perhaps matches TRBD1 (5 bases). CDR1 and CDR2 (germline): ENHRY, SYGVKD. Trimming cost V 9 bases and J 2 bases, with 17 bases left between them. This CDR3 is built from 14 residues. CDR3 loop: CAIGAAFRTYEQYF. The CDR3 DNA follows: TGTGCCATAGGGGCAGCGTTCCGAACCTACGAGCAGTACTTC.

Only one count was recorded for this clone. This chain uses TRBV5-1 with TRBJ2-7, with TRBD2 as a possible D gene (6 bases). The CDR3 is made up of 14 amino acids. Per germline, CDR1 SGHRS and CDR2 YFSETQ. Trimming removed 1 base at V and 6 bases at J, with 14 bases between. The CDR3 coding sequence is TGCGCCAGCAGCTTGTGGGGGGAAGGTGGCGAGCAGTACTTC. Protein: CASSLWGEGGEQYF.

About this clone itself: Other DNA sequences from this sample encode an identical CDR3 as well. The genes are TRBV20-1 and TRBJ1-2, with D maybe TRBD1 (6 bases). From germline, CDR1 is DFQATT and CDR2 SNEGSKA (reference sequence). The CDR3 sequence is 12 residues long. The V end was cut by 3 bases, the J end by 2 bases, with 7 bases between. CDR3 sequence: CSASQGNYGYTF. The CDR3 DNA follows: TGCAGTGCTAGTCAGGGGAACTATGGCTACACCTTC.

The V gene is TRBV30, the J gene TRBJ2-5; D may be TRBD2 (6 bases). This CDR3 has 14 residues. Germline V gene data show CDR1 as GTSNPN and CDR2 as SVGIG (reference sequence). The V and J ends lost 0 bases and 5 bases respectively, with 13 bases between them. In nucleotides, the CDR3 is TGTGCCTGGAGTGTCGTGACTAGAGGGGAGACCCAGTACTTC. Protein sequence: CAWSVVTRGETQYF.

This clone has a count of ten or more. This chain joins TRBV18 and TRBJ2-7; 7 bases match TRBD1. Unmatched junction bases numbered 1, after V lost 4 bases and J lost 1 base. The CDR3 consists of 13 residues. Per germline, CDR1 KGHSH and CDR2 LQKENI. The CDR3 bases are TGTGCCAGCTCACGGGACAGTTCCTACGAGCAGTACTTC. Amino acid sequence: CASSRDSSYEQYF.

This chain uses TRBV5-4 with TRBJ2-3; D remains ambiguous. Trimming stripped 0 bases from V and 6 bases from J, with 11 bases between. The V gene's germline CDR1 is SGHNT and CDR2 YYREEE (reference sequence). This CDR3 is built from 14 residues. CDR3: CASSLVRREDTQYF. CDR3 nucleotides: TGTGCCAGCAGCTTGGTGCGGCGCGAGGATACGCAGTATTTT.

The chain couples TRBV5-6 to TRBJ1-6; TRBD1 matches 7 bases. The CDR3 sequence is 18 residues long. Unmatched junction bases numbered 17, after V lost 4 bases and J lost 7 bases. CDR1 SGHDT and CDR2 YYEEEE come from the germline V gene. This CDR3 is CASSVRDRVSRWNSPLHF. DNA of the CDR3: TGTGCCAGCAGCGTCCGGGACAGAGTGTCCCGTTGGAATTCACCCCTCCACTTT.

The chain has TRBV11-2 and TRBJ2-4; perhaps TRBD2 as D (5 bases). There are 13 residues in the CDR3. The ends were cut back, 3 bases at V and 13 bases at J, with 16 bases in the middle. CDR1 and CDR2 (germline): SGHAT, FQNNGV. For the CDR3, the DNA is TGTGCCAGCAGCTTGGAGGCGGCGGCGGACCAGTACTTC. Translated: CASSLEAAADQYF.

The chain recombines TRBV4-3 with TRBJ2-3; D possibly corresponds to TRBD2 (5 bases). Trimming pared 1 base from V and 5 bases from J, leaving 7 bases between. The germline V gene encodes CDR1 LGHNA and CDR2 YSLEER. The CDR3 runs to 13 residues. CDR3 residues: CASSQVGGDTQYF. The CDR3 coding sequence is TGCGCCAGCAGCCAAGTAGGAGGAGATACGCAGTATTTT.

J is TRBJ1-2 and V is TRBV7-7, with D tentatively TRBD1 (5 bases). The V end was cut by 5 bases, the J end by 3 bases, with 10 bases between. Germline CDR1 is SSHAT and CDR2 is FNYEAQ (reference sequence). The CDR3 loop spans 13 amino acids. CDR3 bases: TGTGCCAGCAGCACTGGGACTTACTATGGCTACACCTTC. Its translation: CASSTGTYYGYTF.

This rearrangement joins TRBV16 to TRBJ1-1; 10 bases match TRBD1. This CDR3 has 15 residues. Germline loops: CDR1 KGHSY, CDR2 FQNENV. J was trimmed by 3 bases and V by 7 bases; bases with no gene match: 8. Written as DNA, the CDR3 is TGTGCCAGCACCATGCAGGGGACAGGGGACACTGAAGCTTTCTTT. Its translation is CASTMQGTGDTEAFF.

Concerning this clone: Other DNA sequences within the sample encode an identical CDR3. The chain links TRBV18 to TRBJ1-1; 8 bases agree with TRBD1. This CDR3 has 14 amino acids. V trimming: 4 bases; J trimming: 2 bases; junction bases outside the gene matches: 3. Germline V lookup: CDR1 KGHSH, CDR2 LQKENI. CDR3 sequence reads: CASSLTGGNTEAFF. CDR3 DNA: TGTGCCAGCTCACTAACAGGGGGTAACACTGAAGCTTTCTTT. Full variable domain (rest looked up from reference TRBV18 and TRBJ1-1): NAGVMQNPRHLVRRRGQEARLRCSPMKGHSHVYWYRQLPEEGLKFMVYLQKENIIDESGMPKERFSAEFPKEGPSILRIQQVVRGDSAAYFCASSLTGGNTEAFFGQGTRLTVV.

The chain combines TRBV19 with TRBJ1-5; TRBD1 agrees at 7 bases. V lost 10 bases and J lost 4; bases outside the gene matches: 13. Germline lookup yields CDR1 LNHDA and CDR2 SQIVND (reference sequence). The CDR3 spans 15 residues. Here the CDR3 DNA reads TGTGCCACTCAACAGGGGTTGGTGCGAAATCAGCCCCAGCATTTT. Translated, it gives CATQQGLVRNQPQHF.

The chain recombines TRBV7-8 with TRBJ1-2, with D maybe TRBD1 (6 bases). The CDR3 length is 14 residues. V lost 1 base, J lost 2 bases, and 8 bases lay in between. The germline V gene has CDR1 SGHVS and CDR2 FQNEAQ. This CDR3 reads CASSLEGQNYGYTF. The DNA for the CDR3 is TGTGCCAGCAGCTTAGAAGGACAGAACTATGGCTACACCTTC.